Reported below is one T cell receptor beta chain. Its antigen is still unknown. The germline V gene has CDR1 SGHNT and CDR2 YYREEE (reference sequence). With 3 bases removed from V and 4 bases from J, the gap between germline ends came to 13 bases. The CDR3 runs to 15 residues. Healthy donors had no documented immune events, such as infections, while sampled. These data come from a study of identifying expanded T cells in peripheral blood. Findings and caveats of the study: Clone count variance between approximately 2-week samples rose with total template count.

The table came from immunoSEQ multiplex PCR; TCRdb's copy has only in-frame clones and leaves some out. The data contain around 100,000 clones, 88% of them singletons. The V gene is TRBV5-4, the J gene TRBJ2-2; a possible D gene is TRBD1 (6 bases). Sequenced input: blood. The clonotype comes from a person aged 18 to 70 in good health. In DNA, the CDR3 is TGTGCCAGCAGCTCCATGGGGACAATCACCGGGGAGCTGTTTTTT. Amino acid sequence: CASSSMGTITGELFF. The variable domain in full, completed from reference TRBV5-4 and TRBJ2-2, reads ETGVTQSPTHLIKTRGQQVTLRCSSQSGHNTVSWYQQALGQGPQFIFQYYREEENGRGNFPPRFSGLQFPNYSSELNVNALELDDSALYLCASSSMGTITGELFFGEGSRLTVL.